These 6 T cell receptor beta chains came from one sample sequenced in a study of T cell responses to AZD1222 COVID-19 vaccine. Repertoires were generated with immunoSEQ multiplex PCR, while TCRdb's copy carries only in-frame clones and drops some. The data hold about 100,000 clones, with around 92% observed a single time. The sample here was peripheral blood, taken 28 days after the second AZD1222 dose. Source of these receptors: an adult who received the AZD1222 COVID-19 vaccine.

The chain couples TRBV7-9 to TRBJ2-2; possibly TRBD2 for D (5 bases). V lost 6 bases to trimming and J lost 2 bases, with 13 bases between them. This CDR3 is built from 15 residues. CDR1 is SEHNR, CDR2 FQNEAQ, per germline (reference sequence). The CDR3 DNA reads TGTGCCAGCAGTCCGTCGGGAACTAACACCGGGGAGCTGTTTTTT. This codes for CASSPSGTNTGELFF.

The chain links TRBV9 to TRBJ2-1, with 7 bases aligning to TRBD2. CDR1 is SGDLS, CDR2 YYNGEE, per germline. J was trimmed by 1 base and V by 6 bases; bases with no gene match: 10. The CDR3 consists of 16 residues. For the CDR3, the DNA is TGTGCCAGCACCTACCTTCTAGCGGCATCCTACAATGAGCAGTTCTTC. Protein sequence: CASTYLLAASYNEQFF.

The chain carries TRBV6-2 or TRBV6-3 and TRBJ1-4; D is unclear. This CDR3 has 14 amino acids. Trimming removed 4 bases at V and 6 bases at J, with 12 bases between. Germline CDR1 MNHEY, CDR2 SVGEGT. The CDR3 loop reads CASSSRRDYEKLFF. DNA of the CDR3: TGTGCCAGCAGTTCAAGACGGGATTATGAAAAACTGTTTTTT.

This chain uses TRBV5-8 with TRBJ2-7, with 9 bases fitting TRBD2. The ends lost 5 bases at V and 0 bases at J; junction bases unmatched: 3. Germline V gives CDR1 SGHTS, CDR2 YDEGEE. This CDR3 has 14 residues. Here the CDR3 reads CASRDSGGSYEQYF. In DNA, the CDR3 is TGTGCCAGCAGAGATAGCGGGGGCTCCTACGAGCAGTACTTC.

CDR3 coding DNA: TGTGCCAGCAGCCCAGGAGGGCACCCCTTTTCCTACAATGAGCAGTTCTTC. Translated, it gives CASSPGGHPFSYNEQFF. The rearrangement uses TRBV9 and TRBJ2-1, with D perhaps TRBD2 (6 bases). The CDR3 has 17 amino acids. Germline V gene sequence: CDR1 SGDLS, CDR2 YYNGEE. V dropped 4 bases and J dropped 1 base, with 18 bases sitting between them. Full variable domain (missing parts from reference TRBV9 and TRBJ2-1): DSGVTQTPKHLITATGQRVTLRCSPRSGDLSVYWYQQSLDQGLQFLIQYYNGEERAKGNILERFSAQQFPDLHSELNLSSLELGDSALYFCASSPGGHPFSYNEQFFGPGTRLTVL.

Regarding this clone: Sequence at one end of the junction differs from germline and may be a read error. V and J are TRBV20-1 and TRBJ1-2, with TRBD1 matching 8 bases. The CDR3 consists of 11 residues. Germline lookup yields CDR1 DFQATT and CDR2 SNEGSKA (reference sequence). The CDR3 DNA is TGCAGTGCTAGTAACAGGGGGGAACCTCTTTGG. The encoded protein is CSASNRGEPLW.